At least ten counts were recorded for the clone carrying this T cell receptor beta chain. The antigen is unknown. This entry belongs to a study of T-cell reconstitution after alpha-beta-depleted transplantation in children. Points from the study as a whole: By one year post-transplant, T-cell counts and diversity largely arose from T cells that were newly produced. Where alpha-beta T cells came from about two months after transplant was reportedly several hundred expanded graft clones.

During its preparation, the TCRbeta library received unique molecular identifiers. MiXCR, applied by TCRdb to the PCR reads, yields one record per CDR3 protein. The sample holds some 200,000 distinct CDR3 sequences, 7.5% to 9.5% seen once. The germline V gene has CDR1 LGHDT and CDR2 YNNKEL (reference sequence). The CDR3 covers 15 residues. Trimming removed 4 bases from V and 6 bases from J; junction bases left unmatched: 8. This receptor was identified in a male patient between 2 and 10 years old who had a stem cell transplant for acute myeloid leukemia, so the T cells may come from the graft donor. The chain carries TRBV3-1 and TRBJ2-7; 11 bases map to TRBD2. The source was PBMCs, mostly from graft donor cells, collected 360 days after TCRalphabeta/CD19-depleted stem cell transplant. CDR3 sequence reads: CASSPGLAGAFEQYF. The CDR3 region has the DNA TGTGCCAGCAGCCCTGGACTAGCGGGCGCCTTCGAGCAGTACTTC.